These T cell receptor beta chains were read from a single sample in a study of post-analysis software for immune sequencing data. TCRdb analysed the PCR reads with MiXCR anew, one entry per CDR3 protein. This sample yields about 540,000 distinct CDR3 sequences, of which around 36% are seen a single time; about 5.6% belongs to the top ten. The sample was blood. All receptors come from a girl aged 2-17 years with multiple sclerosis. Each CDR3 is given with its conserved first and last residue. The D gene is left open where the match is weak. Clone size, where shown, is once, few, many, or a class for clones that have expanded.

>few|TRBV20-1|TRBD2|TRBJ2-3
TGCAGTGCTGCTGCCAGCGGGGGGGCAGATACGCAGTATTTT
CSAAASGGADTQYF
>many|TRBV20-1|.|TRBJ2-3
TGCAGTGTTGCGAAAGACTACCCTAGCACAGATACGCAGTATTTT
CSVAKDYPSTDTQYF
>few|TRBV5-1|TRBD1|TRBJ2-5
TGCGCCAGCAGCGTCCAGGGGGCGAGAGAGACCCAGTACTTC
CASSVQGARETQYF
>.|TRBV2|.|TRBJ2-5
TGTGCCAGCAGCGCACAATCTTTAGCCTCCCGAGAGACCCAGTACTTC
CASSAQSLASRETQYF
>many|TRBV5-1|TRBD2|TRBJ2-7
TGTGCCAGCAGCCTAGCGGGGGGCACCTACGAGCAGTACTTC
CASSLAGGTYEQYF
>.|TRBV11-2|.|TRBJ1-6
TGTGCCAGCAGCCCACCCCTGGGGGGTCAAAATTCACCCCTCCACTTT
CASSPPLGGQNSPLHF
>few|TRBV3-1|.|TRBJ2-7
TGTGCCAGCAGCCAAGGCGGTAGTCGCGAGCAGTACTTC
CASSQGGSREQYF
>.|TRBV29-1|.|TRBJ1-2
TGCAGCGTTGAAGATGGCGCAGGGAGGGAGGGCTACACCTTC
CSVEDGAGREGYTF
>.|TRBV29-1|TRBD1|TRBJ1-4
TGCAGCGTTGGCCGCGACAGGGGCTTGCAAGAAAAACTGTTTTTT
CSVGRDRGLQEKLFF
>few|TRBV10-3|TRBD1|TRBJ2-7
TGTGCCGTCAGTGACTGGACAGGCGAAGCCTACGAGCAGTACTTC
CAVSDWTGEAYEQYF
>many|TRBV7-9|TRBD1|TRBJ2-5
TGTGCCAGCAGCGCCGGGACAGGGGAGACCCAGTACTTC
CASSAGTGETQYF
>.|TRBV20-1|TRBD2|TRBJ2-7
TGCAGTGCTAGAGATCGGTTTAGGGCGGGGGGGCGGTACGAGCAGTACTTC
CSARDRFRAGGRYEQYF
>few|TRBV9|.|TRBJ2-1
TGTGCCAGCACCAGAACCGGGACTGACAATGAGCAGTTCTTC
CASTRTGTDNEQFF
>.|TRBV7-2|.|TRBJ1-2
TGTGCCAGCAGCTTACAGCCGACTAACTATGGCTACACCTTC
CASSLQPTNYGYTF
>few|TRBV21-1|.|TRBJ2-1
TGTGCCAGCAGCAATCAAGTTGGGACAGGGAAGTTTAATGAGCAGTTCTTC
CASSNQVGTGKFNEQFF
>few|TRBV27|.|TRBJ1-5
TGTGCCAGCAGTTTATTCTCTGGGAATCAGCCCCAGCATTTT
CASSLFSGNQPQHF
>few|TRBV20-1|TRBD2|TRBJ2-1
TGCAGTGCTAGAAAGCCGGGACTAGCGGTTTACAATGAGCAGTTCTTC
CSARKPGLAVYNEQFF
>few|TRBV10-3|.|TRBJ1-2
TGTGCCACCGAGGAGGGGTTAAACTATGGCTACACCTTC
CATEEGLNYGYTF
>.|TRBV20-1|.|TRBJ1-3
TGCAGTGCTAGCGGCCTCTCTGGAAACACCATATATTTT
CSASGLSGNTIYF
>.|TRBV7-9|.|TRBJ2-3
TGTGCCAGCAGCCCACGACAGGTGTGGGATACAGATACGCAGTATTTT
CASSPRQVWDTDTQYF
>.|TRBV6-5|TRBD2|TRBJ2-2
TGTGCCAGCAGTTTCCCCCCCAATCTAGCGGGGGAGAACACCGGGGAGCTGTTTTTT
CASSFPPNLAGENTGELFF
>many|TRBV29-1|.|TRBJ2-1
TGCAGCGTTGTGCCGGGGGGCTCTTACAATGAGCAGTTCTTC
CSVVPGGSYNEQFF
>.|TRBV11-2|.|TRBJ2-5
TGTGCCAGCAGCTCAACAATGGGGACAATTCGCCAAGAGACCCAGTACTTC
CASSSTMGTIRQETQYF
>.|TRBV7-7|.|TRBJ2-2
TGTGCCAGCAGCTCGTGGGACATCGCTGGCACCGGGGAGCTGTTTTTT
CASSSWDIAGTGELFF
>few|TRBV19|TRBD2|TRBJ2-1
TGTGCCAGTAGTTGGGCGGGGGGGCTTGATGAGCAGTTCTTC
CASSWAGGLDEQFF
>.|TRBV5-1|.|TRBJ2-3
TGCGCCAGCAGCTCGACTCATGCCACAGATACGCAGTATTTT
CASSSTHATDTQYF
>many|TRBV9|.|TRBJ2-1
TGTGCCAGCAGCGAACTTGGAGGGTTCGATGAGCAGTTCTTC
CASSELGGFDEQFF
>.|TRBV12-3/TRBV12-4|.|TRBJ1-2
TGTGCCAGCAGTTACGGGGGCTCTAACTATGGCTACACCTTC
CASSYGGSNYGYTF
>.|TRBV4-1|.|TRBJ1-6
TGCGCCAGCAGCCAATATTCACCCCTCCACTTT
CASSQYSPLHF
>few|TRBV5-8|.|TRBJ2-1
TGTGCCAGCAGCCCCGGGTGGGGGGCTTCAAATGAGCAGTTCTTC
CASSPGWGASNEQFF
>few|TRBV5-1|TRBD2|TRBJ2-3
TGCGCCAGCAGCTGGGCGGGAGTAGGAGATACGCAGTATTTT
CASSWAGVGDTQYF
>few|TRBV10-3|TRBD1|TRBJ1-2
TGTGCCATCAATCAGGACAGGGGCAACTATGGCTACACCTTC
CAINQDRGNYGYTF
>.|TRBV5-1|.|TRBJ1-2
TGCGCCAGCAGCGATTGGGACCCCTTAAGGGGTGGCTACACCTTC
CASSDWDPLRGGYTF
>few|TRBV5-5|.|TRBJ2-3
TGTGCCAGCAGCTTCGGGTCAATCACAGATACGCAGTATTTT
CASSFGSITDTQYF
>few|TRBV6-1|.|TRBJ1-1
TGTGCCGGCTCAAAGGCCAGAAGCACTGAAGCTTTCTTT
CAGSKARSTEAFF
>.|TRBV20-1|.|TRBJ1-2
TGCAGTGCTAGTCCGGAAGGCGCGGTATATAACTATGGCTACACCTTC
CSASPEGAVYNYGYTF
>.|TRBV5-1|.|TRBJ2-1
TGCGCCAGCTCCAAACAGGGAGATGAGCAGTTCTTC
CASSKQGDEQFF
>.|TRBV20-1|TRBD2|TRBJ2-3
TGCAGTTCCACGGCGGGGGGTTTCGCAGATACGCAGTATTTT
CSSTAGGFADTQYF
>.|TRBV25-1|.|TRBJ2-7
TGTGCCAGCAGCCCTAAGGCAGGATCCTACGAGCAGTACTTC
CASSPKAGSYEQYF
>few|TRBV6-2/TRBV6-3|TRBD2|TRBJ2-3
TGTGCCAGCAGTTACTCGACCCAACTAGCGGGGGGATCCACAGATACGCAGTATTTT
CASSYSTQLAGGSTDTQYF
>.|TRBV4-2|.|TRBJ2-7
TGTGCCAGCAGCCTCTCCCCTTCCCGCGAGCAGTACTTC
CASSLSPSREQYF
>.|TRBV6-4|TRBD1|TRBJ1-2
TGTGCCAGCAGTGACTCAAGGCAGGGGGCAGGTGGCTACACCTTC
CASSDSRQGAGGYTF
>.|TRBV18|TRBD2|TRBJ2-1
TGTGCCAGCTCACCACCGCAGGGCCCGGGACTAGCCTACAATGAGCAGTTCTTC
CASSPPQGPGLAYNEQFF
>few|TRBV12-3/TRBV12-4|.|TRBJ2-3
TGTGCCAGCAGACAGGAAACAGATACGCAGTATTTT
CASRQETDTQYF
>.|TRBV20-1|.|TRBJ2-3
TGCAGTGCTTATCCGGGTCCCTGGGGCACAGATACGCAGTATTTT
CSAYPGPWGTDTQYF
>.|TRBV6-6|TRBD1|TRBJ1-5
TGTGCCAGCAGTTTCCGGGACAGGGGTCAGGGCAATCAGCCCCAGCATTTT
CASSFRDRGQGNQPQHF
>.|TRBV11-2|.|TRBJ2-5
TGTGCCAGCAGCCTAATAATGTACCAAGAGACCCAGTACTTC
CASSLIMYQETQYF
>.|TRBV15|TRBD2|TRBJ2-4
TGTGCCACCAGCAGTTCGGGACTAGCGGTAGCCAAAAACATTCAGTACTTC
CATSSSGLAVAKNIQYF